In this sample, the clone carrying this T cell receptor (beta chain) turned up a few times. V was shortened by 3 bases and J by 8 bases, with 16 bases between the two germline ends. Germline V gene sequence: CDR1 KGHSH, CDR2 LQKENI. The CDR3 is 14 amino acids. The sample belongs to a study of shared T cell receptors in the human thymus. Profiled with immunoSEQ multiplex PCR; TCRdb holds only in-frame clones, not every one. The sample holds more than 550,000 clones, approximately 85% seen once. This sample was shared with a second study, whose subject was human thymus T cells. As that study records: Having surgery to correct congenital heart defects, healthy Finnish infants acted as the donors. Resections removed during corrective heart surgery provided the thymus tissue used. Related work showed strongly overlapping thymic repertoires across unrelated individuals.

Sequencing was performed on thymocytes. The gene calls are TRBV18 and TRBJ1-2; possibly TRBD1 for D (6 bases). The clonotype originates from a girl less than two years old with a congenital heart defect. The CDR3 loop is CASSPLGRGIGYTF. DNA of the CDR3: TGTGCCAGCTCACCCCTAGGGAGGGGGATCGGCTACACCTTC. Full variable domain (outside the CDR3, taken from reference TRBV18 and TRBJ1-2): NAGVMQNPRHLVRRRGQEARLRCSPMKGHSHVYWYRQLPEEGLKFMVYLQKENIIDESGMPKERFSAEFPKEGPSILRIQQVVRGDSAAYFCASSPLGRGIGYTFGSGTRLTVV.